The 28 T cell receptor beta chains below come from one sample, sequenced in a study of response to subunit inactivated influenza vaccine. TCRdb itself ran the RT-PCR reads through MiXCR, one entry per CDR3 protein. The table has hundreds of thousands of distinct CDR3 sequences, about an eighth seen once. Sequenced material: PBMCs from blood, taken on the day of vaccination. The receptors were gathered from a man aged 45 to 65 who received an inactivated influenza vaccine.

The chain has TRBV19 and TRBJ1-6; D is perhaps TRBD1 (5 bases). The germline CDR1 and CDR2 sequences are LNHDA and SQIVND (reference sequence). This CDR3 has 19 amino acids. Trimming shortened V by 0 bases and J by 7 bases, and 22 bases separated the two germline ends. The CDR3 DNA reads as TGTGCCAGTAGTATAGATGGGATGGGTCTCGGAGGACAAAATTCACCCCTCCACTTT. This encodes CASSIDGMGLGGQNSPLHF.

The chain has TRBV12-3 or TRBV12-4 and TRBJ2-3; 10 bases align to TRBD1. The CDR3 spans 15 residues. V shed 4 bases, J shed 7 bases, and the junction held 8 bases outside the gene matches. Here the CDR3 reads CASSSDRGNWNTQYF. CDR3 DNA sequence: TGTGCCAGCAGTTCGGACAGGGGGAACTGGAATACGCAGTATTTT.

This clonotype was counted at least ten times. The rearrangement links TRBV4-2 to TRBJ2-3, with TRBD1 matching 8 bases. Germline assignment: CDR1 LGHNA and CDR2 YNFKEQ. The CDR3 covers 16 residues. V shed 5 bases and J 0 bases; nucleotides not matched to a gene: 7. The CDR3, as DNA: TGTGCCAGCAGCACCCGACAGGGGAAAAGCACAGATACGCAGTATTTT. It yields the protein CASSTRQGKSTDTQYF.

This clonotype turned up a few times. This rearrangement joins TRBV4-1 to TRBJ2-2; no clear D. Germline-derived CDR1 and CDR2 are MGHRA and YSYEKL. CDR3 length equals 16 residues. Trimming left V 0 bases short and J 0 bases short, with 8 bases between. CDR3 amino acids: CASSQEQNANTGELFF. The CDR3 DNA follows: TGCGCCAGCAGCCAAGAGCAGAATGCGAACACCGGGGAGCTGTTTTTT.

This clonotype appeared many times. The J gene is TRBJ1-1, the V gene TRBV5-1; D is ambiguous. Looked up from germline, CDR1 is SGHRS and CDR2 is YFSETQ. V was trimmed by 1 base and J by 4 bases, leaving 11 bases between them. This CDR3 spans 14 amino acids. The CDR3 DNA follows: TGCGCCAGCAGCTTGAGGACGGACCCCACTGAAGCTTTCTTT. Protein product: CASSLRTDPTEAFF. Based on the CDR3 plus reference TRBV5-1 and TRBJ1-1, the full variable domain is KAGVTQTPRYLIKTRGQQVTLSCSPISGHRSVSWYQQTPGQGLQFLFEYFSETQRNKGNFPGRFSGRQFSNSRSEMNVSTLELGDSALYLCASSLRTDPTEAFFGQGTRLTVV.

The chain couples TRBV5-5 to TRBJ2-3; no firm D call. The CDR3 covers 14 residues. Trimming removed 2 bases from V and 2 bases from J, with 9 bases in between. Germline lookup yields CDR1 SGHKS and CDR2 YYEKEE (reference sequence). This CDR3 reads CASSFLEYTDTQYF. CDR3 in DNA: TGTGCCAGCAGCTTCTTGGAATACACAGATACGCAGTATTTT.

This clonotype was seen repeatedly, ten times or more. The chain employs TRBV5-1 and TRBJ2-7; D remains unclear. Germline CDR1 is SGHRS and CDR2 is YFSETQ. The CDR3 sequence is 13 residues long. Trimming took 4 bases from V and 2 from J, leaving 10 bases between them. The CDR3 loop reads CASSEDETYEQYF. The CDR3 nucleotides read TGCGCCAGCAGCGAGGACGAGACCTACGAGCAGTACTTC.

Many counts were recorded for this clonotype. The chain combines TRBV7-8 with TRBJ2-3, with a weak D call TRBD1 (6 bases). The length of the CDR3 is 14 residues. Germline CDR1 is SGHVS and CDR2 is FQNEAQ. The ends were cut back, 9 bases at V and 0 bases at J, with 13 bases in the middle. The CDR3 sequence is CASSTGSSTDTQYF. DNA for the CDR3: TGTGCCAGTTCGACAGGTTCTAGCACAGATACGCAGTATTTT.

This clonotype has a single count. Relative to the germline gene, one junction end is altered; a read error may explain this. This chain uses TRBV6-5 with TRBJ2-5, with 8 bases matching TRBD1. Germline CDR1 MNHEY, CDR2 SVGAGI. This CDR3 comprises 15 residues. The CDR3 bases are TGTGCCAGCAGTTATCGGACAGGGCTTTCAGAGACCCAGTCCTTC. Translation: CASSYRTGLSETQSF.

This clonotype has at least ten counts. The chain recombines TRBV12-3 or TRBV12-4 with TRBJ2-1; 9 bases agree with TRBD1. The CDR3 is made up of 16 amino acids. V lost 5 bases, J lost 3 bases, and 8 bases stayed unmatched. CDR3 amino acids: CASSRTGTGSYNEQFF. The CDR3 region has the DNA TGTGCCAGCAGTCGTACCGGGACAGGGAGCTACAATGAGCAGTTCTTC.

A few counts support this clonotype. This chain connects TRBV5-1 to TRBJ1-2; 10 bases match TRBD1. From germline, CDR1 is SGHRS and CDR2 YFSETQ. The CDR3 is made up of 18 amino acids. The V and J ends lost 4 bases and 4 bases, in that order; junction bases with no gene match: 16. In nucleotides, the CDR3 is TGCGCCAGCAGCACACACTCCGGGACAGGGGAACCCCTCTATGGCTACACCTTC. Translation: CASSTHSGTGEPLYGYTF. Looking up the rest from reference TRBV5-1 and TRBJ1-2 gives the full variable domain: KAGVTQTPRYLIKTRGQQVTLSCSPISGHRSVSWYQQTPGQGLQFLFEYFSETQRNKGNFPGRFSGRQFSNSRSEMNVSTLELGDSALYLCASSTHSGTGEPLYGYTFGSGTRLTVV.

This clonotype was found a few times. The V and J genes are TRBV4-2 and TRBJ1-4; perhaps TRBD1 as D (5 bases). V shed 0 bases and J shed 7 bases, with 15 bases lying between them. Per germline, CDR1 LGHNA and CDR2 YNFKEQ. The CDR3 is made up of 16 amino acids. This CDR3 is CASSQDLGLGGEKLFF. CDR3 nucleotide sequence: TGTGCCAGCAGCCAAGATCTTGGTCTCGGGGGTGAAAAACTGTTTTTT.

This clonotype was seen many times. The CDR3 DNA reads as TGTGCCAGCAGAACGACTCAGGGGAGGAATGAGCAGTTCTTC. It specifies CASRTTQGRNEQFF. The rearrangement joins TRBV12-3 or TRBV12-4 to TRBJ2-1; D assignment may be TRBD1 or TRBD2 (6 bases each). Trimming shortened V by 6 bases and J by 7 bases, and 16 bases separated the two germline ends. The CDR3 loop spans 14 amino acids.

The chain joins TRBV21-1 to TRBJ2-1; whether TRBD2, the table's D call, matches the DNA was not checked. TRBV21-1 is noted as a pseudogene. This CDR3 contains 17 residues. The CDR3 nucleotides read TGTGCCAGCAGCACTTGGACTAGCGGGAAAACCTACAATGAGCAGTTCTTC. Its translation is CASSTWTSGKTYNEQFF.

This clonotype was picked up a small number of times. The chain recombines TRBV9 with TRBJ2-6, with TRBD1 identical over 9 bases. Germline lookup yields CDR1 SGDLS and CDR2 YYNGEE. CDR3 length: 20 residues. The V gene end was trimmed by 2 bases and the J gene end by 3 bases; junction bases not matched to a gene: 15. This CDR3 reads CASSVERTGALEGGANVLTF. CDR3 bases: TGTGCCAGCAGCGTCGAAAGGACAGGGGCTCTAGAGGGTGGGGCCAACGTCCTGACTTTC.

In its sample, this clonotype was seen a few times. The CDR3 nucleotides read TGTGCCAGCAGCCGAGCGGAAGATACGCAGTATTTT. Translation gives CASSRAEDTQYF. This chain links TRBV7-9 with TRBJ2-3; maybe TRBD2 (5 bases). The CDR3 extends over 12 amino acids. CDR1 is SEHNR and CDR2 is FQNEAQ in the germline V gene (reference sequence). Trimming stripped 5 bases from V and 5 bases from J, with 8 bases between.

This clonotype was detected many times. CDR3 nucleotides: TGCAGTGCTAGAGCCTCAGGGGCCTTAAGAGAGACCCAGTACTTC. It yields the protein CSARASGALRETQYF. V usage is TRBV20-1 and J usage is TRBJ2-5; a weak D match, TRBD1 (6 bases). Germline V gene data show CDR1 as DFQATT and CDR2 as SNEGSKA (reference sequence). V lost 1 base, J lost 4 bases, and 16 bases lay in between. This CDR3 is built from 15 residues.

The CDR3 nucleotides are TGTGCCAGCAGCCAAGATCCCCATCGGACAGGGGGCTTGGAGACCCAGTACTTC. This sequence encodes CASSQDPHRTGGLETQYF. The chain joins TRBV14 to TRBJ2-5, with 11 bases identical to TRBD1. Germline assignment: CDR1 SGHDN and CDR2 FVKESK. The V gene end was trimmed by 0 bases and the J gene end by 5 bases; junction bases not matched to a gene: 11. The CDR3 is 18 residues long.

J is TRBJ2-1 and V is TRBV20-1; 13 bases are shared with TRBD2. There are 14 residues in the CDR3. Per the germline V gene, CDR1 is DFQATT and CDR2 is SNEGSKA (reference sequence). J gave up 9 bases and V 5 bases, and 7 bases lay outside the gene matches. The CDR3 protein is CSAYTSGRGGEQFF. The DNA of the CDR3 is TGCAGTGCTTACACTAGCGGGAGGGGTGGTGAGCAGTTCTTC.

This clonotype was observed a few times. The chain's CDR3 is CASSLPTGSYEQYF. The CDR3 nucleotides are TGTGCCAGCAGTTTACCGACAGGTAGCTACGAGCAGTACTTC. The chain recombines TRBV28 with TRBJ2-7; TRBD1 is a possible D gene (6 bases). Germline CDR1 is MDHEN and CDR2 is SYDVKM. This CDR3 has 14 residues. Trimming took 2 bases from V and 3 from J, leaving 11 bases between them. The entire variable domain, with the rest obtained from reference TRBV28 and TRBJ2-7, is as follows: DVKVTQSSRYLVKRTGEKVFLECVQDMDHENMFWYRQDPGLGLRLIYFSYDVKMKEKGDIPEGYSVSREKKERFSLILESASTNQTSMYLCASSLPTGSYEQYFGPGTRLTVT.

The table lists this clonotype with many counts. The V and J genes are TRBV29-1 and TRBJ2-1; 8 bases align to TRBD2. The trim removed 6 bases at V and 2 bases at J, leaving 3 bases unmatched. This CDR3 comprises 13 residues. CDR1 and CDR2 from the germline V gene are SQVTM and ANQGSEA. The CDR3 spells CSVRTSTYNEQFF. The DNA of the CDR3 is TGCAGCGTCCGGACTAGCACCTACAATGAGCAGTTCTTC.

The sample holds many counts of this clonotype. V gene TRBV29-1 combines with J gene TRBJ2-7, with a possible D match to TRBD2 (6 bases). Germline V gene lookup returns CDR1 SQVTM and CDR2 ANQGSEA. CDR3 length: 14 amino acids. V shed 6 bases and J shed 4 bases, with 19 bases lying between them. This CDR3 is CSVASGLRSYEQYF. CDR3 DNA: TGCAGCGTCGCATCGGGACTGCGGTCGTACGAGCAGTACTTC.

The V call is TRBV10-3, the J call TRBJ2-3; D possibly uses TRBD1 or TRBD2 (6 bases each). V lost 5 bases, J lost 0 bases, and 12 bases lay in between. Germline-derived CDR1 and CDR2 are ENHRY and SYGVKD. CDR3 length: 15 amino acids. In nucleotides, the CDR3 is TGTGCCATCAGTCTGGGGGGCGGTAGCACAGATACGCAGTATTTT. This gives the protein CAISLGGGSTDTQYF.

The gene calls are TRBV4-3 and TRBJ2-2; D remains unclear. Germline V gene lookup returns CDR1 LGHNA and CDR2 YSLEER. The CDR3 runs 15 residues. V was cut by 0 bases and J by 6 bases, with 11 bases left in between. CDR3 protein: CASSQDEEYPGELFF. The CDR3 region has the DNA TGCGCCAGCAGCCAAGATGAAGAATATCCCGGGGAGCTGTTTTTT.

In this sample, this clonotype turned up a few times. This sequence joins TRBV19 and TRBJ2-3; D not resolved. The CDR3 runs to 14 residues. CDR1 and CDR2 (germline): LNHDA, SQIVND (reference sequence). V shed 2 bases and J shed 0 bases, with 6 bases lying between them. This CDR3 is CASSITASTDTQYF. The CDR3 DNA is TGTGCCAGTAGTATAACAGCAAGCACAGATACGCAGTATTTT.

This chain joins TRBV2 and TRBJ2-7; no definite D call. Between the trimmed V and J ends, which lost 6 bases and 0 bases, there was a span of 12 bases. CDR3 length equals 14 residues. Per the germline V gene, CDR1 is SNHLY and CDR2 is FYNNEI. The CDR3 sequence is CASRLQRNSYEQYF. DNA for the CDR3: TGTGCCAGCAGGCTCCAAAGGAACTCCTACGAGCAGTACTTC.

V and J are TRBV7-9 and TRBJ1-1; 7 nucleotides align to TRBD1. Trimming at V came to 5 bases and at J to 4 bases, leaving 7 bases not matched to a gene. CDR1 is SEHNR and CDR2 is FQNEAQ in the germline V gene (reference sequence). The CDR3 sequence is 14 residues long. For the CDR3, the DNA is TGTGCCAGCAGCACAGAGGCAGGGGGCACTGAAGCTTTCTTT. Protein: CASSTEAGGTEAFF.

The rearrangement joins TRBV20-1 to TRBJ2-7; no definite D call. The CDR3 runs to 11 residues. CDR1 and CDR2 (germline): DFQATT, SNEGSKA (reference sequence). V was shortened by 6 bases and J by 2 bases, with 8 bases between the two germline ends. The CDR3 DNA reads TGCAGTGCCCGGCTACCCTACGAGCAGTACTTC. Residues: CSARLPYEQYF.